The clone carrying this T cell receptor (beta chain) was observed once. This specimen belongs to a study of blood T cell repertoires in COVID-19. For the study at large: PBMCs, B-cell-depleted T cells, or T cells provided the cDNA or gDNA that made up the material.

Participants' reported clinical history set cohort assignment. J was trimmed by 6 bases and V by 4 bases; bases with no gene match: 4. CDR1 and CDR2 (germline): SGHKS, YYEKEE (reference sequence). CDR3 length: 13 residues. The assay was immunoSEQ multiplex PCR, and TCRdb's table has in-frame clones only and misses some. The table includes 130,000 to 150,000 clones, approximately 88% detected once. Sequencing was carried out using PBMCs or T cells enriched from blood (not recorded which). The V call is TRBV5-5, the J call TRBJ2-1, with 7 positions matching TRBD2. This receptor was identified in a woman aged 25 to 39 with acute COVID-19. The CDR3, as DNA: TGTGCCAGCAGCCTACTAGCGATCAATGAGCAGTTCTTC. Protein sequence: CASSLLAINEQFF.